This T cell receptor beta chain originates from a study of tumor-infiltrating lymphocytes in oesophageal squamous cell carcinoma. The J segment lost 1 base and the V segment lost 1 base, leaving 6 bases of the junction unmatched. Germline loops: CDR1 SGHVS, CDR2 FQNEAQ. This CDR3 has 16 residues. The sample holds one count of this clonotype. TCRdb ran MiXCR on the PCR reads and lists one entry per CDR3 protein. The sample has about 12,000 distinct CDR3 sequences, around 57% seen once. This sequence joins TRBV7-8 and TRBJ1-1; 7 nucleotides line up with TRBD1. The TCR sequence derives from a female donor with esophageal squamous cell carcinoma. Sequenced sample: esophageal tumor tissue. This CDR3 is CASSLEGAIWNTEAFF. CDR3 coding DNA: TGTGCCAGCAGCTTAGAGGGGGCCATATGGAACACTGAAGCTTTCTTT.